Listed below are T cell receptor beta chains from one sample, sequenced in a study of blood T cell repertoires in COVID-19. The assay was immunoSEQ multiplex PCR, and TCRdb's table has in-frame clones only and misses some. The sample shows 75,000 to 95,000 clones, approximately 90% of them seen only once. Sequencing input: peripheral blood. The receptor source for this set is a woman older than 75 with acute or convalescent COVID-19. Both conserved end residues are part of each CDR3.

j_call v_call cdr3_aa
TRBJ2-2 TRBV9 CASSDIRGSGELFF
TRBJ2-2 TRBV5-1 CASSPQGAGELFF
TRBJ2-6 TRBV27 CASSLLGNSGANVLTF
TRBJ2-3 TRBV7-3 CASSLVAGSTDTQYF
TRBJ1-5 TRBV12-3/TRBV12-4 CASSPWGEQPQHF
TRBJ1-3 TRBV7-6 CASSLKPPRGDGNTIYF
TRBJ2-5 TRBV5-1 CASSLTGLPQETQYF
TRBJ1-1 TRBV5-1 CASSPQTGEGEAFF
TRBJ1-2 TRBV6-6 CASSYSNGGYTF
TRBJ1-1 TRBV11-3 CASSFLGHPNTEAFF
TRBJ1-5 TRBV5-1 CASSLTPATGGNQPQHF
TRBJ1-2 TRBV10-3 CAISEPPGAYGGYTF
TRBJ2-5 TRBV23-1 CASSQSRETQYF
TRBJ1-1 TRBV19 CASRKTGMNTEAFF
TRBJ1-6 TRBV28 CASSGPGQVDNSPLHF
TRBJ2-2 TRBV7-6 CASSSAGLSGELFF
TRBJ2-5 TRBV7-2 CASSLGRTSGIETQYF
TRBJ2-5 TRBV5-6 CASSLPQGAQYF
TRBJ2-1 TRBV9 CASSAGTGVNEQFF
TRBJ2-7 TRBV6-5 CASNKVGQGYEQYF
TRBJ2-5 TRBV5-1 CASSLDGKETQYF
TRBJ1-4 TRBV2 CASKGTGDLYEKLFF
TRBJ1-3 TRBV28 CASSPGTGTGNTIYF
TRBJ1-1 TRBV10-3 CAISVSRDEAFF
TRBJ2-1 TRBV5-4 CASNLAGGSYNEQFF
TRBJ2-5 TRBV10-3 CAISEWGGVTSEETQYF